What follows is one T cell receptor beta chain and its context. Per the study methods: The assay estimated nucleated cells by amplifying reference gene primers. Profiled with immunoSEQ multiplex PCR; TCRdb holds only in-frame clones, not every one. V, J and clone size were drawn from that table, and D and trimming were deduced from the DNA. This sample yields 180,000 or so clones, of which 75% to 90% are seen a single time; approximately 4% belongs to the top ten. This entry is derived from a study of blood T cell repertoires in COVID-19. This CDR3 region has 13 residues. Germline loops: CDR1 GTSNPN, CDR2 SVGIG (reference sequence). V lost 3 bases and J lost 0, with 3 bases in between.

Sample: PBMCs or T cells enriched from blood (not recorded which). The chain carries TRBV30 and TRBJ1-6, with D unclear. This sequence was found in a woman aged 50 to 60 who had recovered from COVID-19. CDR3: CAWRSSYNSPLHF. In DNA, the CDR3 is TGTGCCTGGAGGAGCTCCTATAATTCACCCCTCCACTTT.